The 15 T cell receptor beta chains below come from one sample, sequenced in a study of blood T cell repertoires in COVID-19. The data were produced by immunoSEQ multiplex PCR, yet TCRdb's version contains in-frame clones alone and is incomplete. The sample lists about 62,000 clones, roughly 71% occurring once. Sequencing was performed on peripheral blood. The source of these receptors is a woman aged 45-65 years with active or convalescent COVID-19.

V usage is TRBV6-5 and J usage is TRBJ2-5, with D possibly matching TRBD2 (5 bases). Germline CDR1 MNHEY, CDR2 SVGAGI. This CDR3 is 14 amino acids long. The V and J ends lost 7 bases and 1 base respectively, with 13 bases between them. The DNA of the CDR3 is TGTGCCAGCACCCGAGGGCCCTTCCAAGAGACCCAGTACTTC. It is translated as CASTRGPFQETQYF.

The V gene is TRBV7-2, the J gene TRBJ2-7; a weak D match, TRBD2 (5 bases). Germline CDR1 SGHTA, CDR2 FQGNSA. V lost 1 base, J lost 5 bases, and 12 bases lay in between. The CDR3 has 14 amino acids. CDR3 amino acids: CASSLDGNWDEQYF. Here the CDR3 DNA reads TGTGCCAGCAGCTTAGACGGGAATTGGGACGAGCAGTACTTC.

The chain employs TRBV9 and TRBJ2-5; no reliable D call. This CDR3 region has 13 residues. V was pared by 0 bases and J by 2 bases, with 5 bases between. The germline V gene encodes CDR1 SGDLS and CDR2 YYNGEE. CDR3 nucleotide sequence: TGTGCCAGCAGCGTAGCGCAGCAAGAGACCCAGTACTTC. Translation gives CASSVAQQETQYF.

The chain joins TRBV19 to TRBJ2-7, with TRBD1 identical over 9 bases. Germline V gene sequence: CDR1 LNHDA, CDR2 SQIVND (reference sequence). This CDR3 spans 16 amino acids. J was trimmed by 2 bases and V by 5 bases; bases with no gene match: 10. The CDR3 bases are TGTGCCAGTAGTGGTCCCGGGACAGGGAGAACCTACGAGCAGTACTTC. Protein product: CASSGPGTGRTYEQYF. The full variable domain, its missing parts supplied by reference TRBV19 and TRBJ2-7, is DGGITQSPKYLFRKEGQNVTLSCEQNLNHDAMYWYRQDPGQGLRLIYYSQIVNDFQKGDIAEGYSVSREKKESFPLTVTSAQKNPTAFYLCASSGPGTGRTYEQYFGPGTRLTVT.

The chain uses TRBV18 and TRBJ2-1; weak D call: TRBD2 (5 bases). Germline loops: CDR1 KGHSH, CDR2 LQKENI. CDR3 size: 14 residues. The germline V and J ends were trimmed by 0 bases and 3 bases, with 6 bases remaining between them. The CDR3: CASSPPRGYNEQFF. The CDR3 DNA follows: TGTGCCAGCTCACCACCCCGGGGCTACAATGAGCAGTTCTTC.

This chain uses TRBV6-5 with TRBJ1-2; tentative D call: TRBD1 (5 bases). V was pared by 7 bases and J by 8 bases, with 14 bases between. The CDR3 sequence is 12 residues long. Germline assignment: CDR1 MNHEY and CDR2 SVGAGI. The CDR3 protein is CASTLDSYGYTF. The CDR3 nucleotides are TGTGCCAGCACCCTTGACAGTTACGGCTACACCTTC.

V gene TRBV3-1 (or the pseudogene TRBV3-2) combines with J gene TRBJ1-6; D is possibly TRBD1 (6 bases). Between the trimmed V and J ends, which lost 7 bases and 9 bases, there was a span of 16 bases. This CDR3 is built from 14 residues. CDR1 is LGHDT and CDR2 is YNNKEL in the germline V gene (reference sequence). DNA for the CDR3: TGTGCCAGCAAAGGGGGTCCTATCCCTTCACCCCTCCACTTT. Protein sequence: CASKGGPIPSPLHF.

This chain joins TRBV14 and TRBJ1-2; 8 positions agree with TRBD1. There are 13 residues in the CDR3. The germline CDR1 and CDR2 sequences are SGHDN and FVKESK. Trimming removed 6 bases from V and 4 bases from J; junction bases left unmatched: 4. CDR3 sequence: CASSLDRAYGYTF. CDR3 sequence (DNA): TGTGCCAGCAGTCTGGACAGGGCCTATGGCTACACCTTC. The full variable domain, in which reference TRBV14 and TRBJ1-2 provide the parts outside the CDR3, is EAGVTQFPSHSVIEKGQTVTLRCDPISGHDNLYWYRRVMGKEIKFLLHFVKESKQDESGMPNNRFLAERTGGTYSTLKVQPAELEDSGVYFCASSLDRAYGYTFGSGTRLTVV.

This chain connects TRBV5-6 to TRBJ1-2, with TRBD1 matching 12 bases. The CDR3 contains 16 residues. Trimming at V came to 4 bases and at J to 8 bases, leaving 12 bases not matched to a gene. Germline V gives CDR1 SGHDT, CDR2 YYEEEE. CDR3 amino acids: CASSKVPGQGARGYTF. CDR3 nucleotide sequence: TGTGCCAGCAGCAAGGTCCCGGGACAGGGGGCGAGGGGCTACACCTTC. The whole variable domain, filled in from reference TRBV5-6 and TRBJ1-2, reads DAGVTQSPTHLIKTRGQQVTLRCSPKSGHDTVSWYQQALGQGPQFIFQYYEEEERQRGNFPDRFSGHQFPNYSSELNVNALLLGDSALYLCASSKVPGQGARGYTFGSGTRLTVV.

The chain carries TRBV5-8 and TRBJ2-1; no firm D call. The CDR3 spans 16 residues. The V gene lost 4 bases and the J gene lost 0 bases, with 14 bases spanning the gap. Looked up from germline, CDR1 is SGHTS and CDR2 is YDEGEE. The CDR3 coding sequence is TGTGCCAGCAGCAGTATATCCGGTAGCTCCTACAATGAGCAGTTCTTC. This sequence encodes CASSSISGSSYNEQFF.

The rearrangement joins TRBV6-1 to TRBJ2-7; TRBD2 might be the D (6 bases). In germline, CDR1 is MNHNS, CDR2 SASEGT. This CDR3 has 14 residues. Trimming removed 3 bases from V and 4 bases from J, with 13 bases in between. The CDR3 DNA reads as TGTGCCAGCAGTGATGGGGGAGGAGGATACGAGCAGTACTTC. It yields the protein CASSDGGGGYEQYF.

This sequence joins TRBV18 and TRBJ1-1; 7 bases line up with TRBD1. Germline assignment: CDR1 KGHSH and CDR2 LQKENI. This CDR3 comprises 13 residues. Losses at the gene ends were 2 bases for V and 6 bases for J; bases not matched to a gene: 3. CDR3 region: CASSPKGAAEAFF. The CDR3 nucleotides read TGTGCCAGCTCACCAAAGGGGGCTGCTGAAGCTTTCTTT.

The CDR3 here is CASSWDRVNTEAFF. The CDR3 bases are TGTGCCAGCAGTTGGGACAGGGTGAACACTGAAGCTTTCTTT. This chain connects TRBV6-2 or TRBV6-3 to TRBJ1-1, with 9 bases identical to TRBD1. V shed 4 bases, J shed 0 bases, and the junction held 0 bases outside the gene matches. CDR1 and CDR2 (germline): MNHEY, SVGEGT. There are 14 residues in the CDR3.

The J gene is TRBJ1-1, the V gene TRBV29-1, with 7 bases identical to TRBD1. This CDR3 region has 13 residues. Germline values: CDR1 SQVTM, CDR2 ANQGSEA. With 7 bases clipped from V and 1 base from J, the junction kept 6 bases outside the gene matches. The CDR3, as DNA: TGCAGCGCAGACAGGGCCCCGAACACTGAAGCTTTCTTT. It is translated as CSADRAPNTEAFF.

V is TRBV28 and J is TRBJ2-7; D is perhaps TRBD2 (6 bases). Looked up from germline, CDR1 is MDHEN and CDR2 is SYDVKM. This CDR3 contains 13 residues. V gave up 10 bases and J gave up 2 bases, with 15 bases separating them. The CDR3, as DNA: TGTGCCACAAAGGGAGGTGCTACCTACGAGCAGTACTTC. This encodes CATKGGATYEQYF.